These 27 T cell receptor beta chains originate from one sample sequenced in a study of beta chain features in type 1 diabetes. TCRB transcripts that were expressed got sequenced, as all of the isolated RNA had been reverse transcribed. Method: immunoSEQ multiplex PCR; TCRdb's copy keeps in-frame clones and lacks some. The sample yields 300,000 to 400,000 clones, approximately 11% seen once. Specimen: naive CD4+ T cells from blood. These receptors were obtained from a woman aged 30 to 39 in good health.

CDR3 amino acids: CASSDRQGVNQPQHF. CDR3 DNA sequence: TGTGCCAGTAGTGACCGCCAGGGGGTTAATCAGCCCCAGCATTTT. The V gene is TRBV19, the J gene TRBJ1-5; 7 bases agree with TRBD1. This CDR3 is built from 15 residues. Germline-derived CDR1 and CDR2 are LNHDA and SQIVND (reference sequence). J was trimmed by 4 bases and V by 5 bases; bases with no gene match: 8.

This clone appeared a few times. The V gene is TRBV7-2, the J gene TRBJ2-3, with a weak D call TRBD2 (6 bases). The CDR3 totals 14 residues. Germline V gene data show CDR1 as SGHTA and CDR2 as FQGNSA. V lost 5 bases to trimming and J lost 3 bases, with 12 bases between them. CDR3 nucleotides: TGTGCCAGCAGCCGGCAACTAGCTACAGATACGCAGTATTTT. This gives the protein CASSRQLATDTQYF.

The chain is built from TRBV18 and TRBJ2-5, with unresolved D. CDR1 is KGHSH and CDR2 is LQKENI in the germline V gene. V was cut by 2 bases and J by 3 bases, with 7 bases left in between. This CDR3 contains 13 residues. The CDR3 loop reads CASSPDTKETQYF. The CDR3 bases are TGTGCCAGCTCACCAGACACCAAAGAGACCCAGTACTTC.

As DNA, the CDR3 is TGTGCCAGTAGTATCGACCGGGGAATCTCCTACGAGCAGTACTTC. Protein sequence: CASSIDRGISYEQYF. The V call is TRBV19, the J call TRBJ2-7; weak D call: TRBD2 (5 bases). Trimming pared 3 bases from V and 0 bases from J, leaving 12 bases between. The CDR3 has 15 amino acids. Germline V CDR1 and CDR2: LNHDA, SQIVND (reference sequence).

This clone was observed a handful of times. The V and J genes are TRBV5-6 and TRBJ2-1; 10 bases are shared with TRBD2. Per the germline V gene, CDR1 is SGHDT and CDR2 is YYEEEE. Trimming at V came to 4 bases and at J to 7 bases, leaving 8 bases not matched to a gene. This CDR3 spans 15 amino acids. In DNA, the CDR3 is TGTGCCAGCAGCGCCCCGGGACTAGCGCAAAATGAGCAGTTCTTC. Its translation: CASSAPGLAQNEQFF. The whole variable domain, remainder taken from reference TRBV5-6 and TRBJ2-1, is DAGVTQSPTHLIKTRGQQVTLRCSPKSGHDTVSWYQQALGQGPQFIFQYYEEEERQRGNFPDRFSGHQFPNYSSELNVNALLLGDSALYLCASSAPGLAQNEQFFGPGTRLTVL.

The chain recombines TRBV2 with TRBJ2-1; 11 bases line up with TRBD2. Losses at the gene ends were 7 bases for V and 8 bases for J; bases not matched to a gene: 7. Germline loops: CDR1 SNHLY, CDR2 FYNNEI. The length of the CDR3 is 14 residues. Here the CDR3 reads CASKFTSGSDEQFF. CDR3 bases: TGTGCCAGCAAGTTCACTAGCGGGAGTGATGAGCAGTTCTTC.

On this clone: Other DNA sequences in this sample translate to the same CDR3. The CDR3 coding sequence is TGTGCCAGCAGCGTAGGAGGAGAGACCCAGTACTTC. Protein: CASSVGGETQYF. The rearrangement links TRBV9 to TRBJ2-5; no clear D. The germline V gene encodes CDR1 SGDLS and CDR2 YYNGEE. The CDR3 extends over 12 amino acids. Trimming took 0 bases from V and 4 from J, leaving 4 bases between them.

The CDR3 DNA reads TGTGCCAGTAGTTCCTGGACGGGAAACTACGAGCAGTACTTC. This encodes CASSSWTGNYEQYF. The V gene is TRBV19, the J gene TRBJ2-7; weak D call: TRBD2 (5 bases). The germline CDR1 and CDR2 sequences are LNHDA and SQIVND (reference sequence). The CDR3 totals 14 residues. Trimming left V 5 bases short and J 3 bases short, with 14 bases between.

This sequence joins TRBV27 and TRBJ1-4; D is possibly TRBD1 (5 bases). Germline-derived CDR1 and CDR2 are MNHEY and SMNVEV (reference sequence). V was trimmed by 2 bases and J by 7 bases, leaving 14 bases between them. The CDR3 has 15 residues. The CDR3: CASSLNGGTAEKLFF. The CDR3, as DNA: TGTGCCAGCAGTTTAAACGGAGGGACGGCTGAAAAACTGTTTTTT.

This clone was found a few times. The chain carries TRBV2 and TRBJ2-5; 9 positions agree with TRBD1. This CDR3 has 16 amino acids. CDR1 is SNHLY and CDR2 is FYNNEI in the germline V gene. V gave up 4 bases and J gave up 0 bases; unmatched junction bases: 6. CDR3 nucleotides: TGTGCCAGCAGTGTACAGGGGGCTAGGTACCAAGAGACCCAGTACTTC. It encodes CASSVQGARYQETQYF.

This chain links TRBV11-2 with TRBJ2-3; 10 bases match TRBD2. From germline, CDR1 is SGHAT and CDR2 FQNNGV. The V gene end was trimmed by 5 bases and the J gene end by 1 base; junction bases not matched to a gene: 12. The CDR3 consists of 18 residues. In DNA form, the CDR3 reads TGTGCCAGCAGCCAACCTAGCGGGAGAATTTCGGGCACAGATACGCAGTATTTT. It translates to CASSQPSGRISGTDTQYF.

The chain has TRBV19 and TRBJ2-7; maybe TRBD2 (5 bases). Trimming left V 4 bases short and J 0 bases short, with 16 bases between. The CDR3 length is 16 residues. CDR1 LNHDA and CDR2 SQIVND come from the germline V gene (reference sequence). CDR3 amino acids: CASSTGRAWDSYEQYF. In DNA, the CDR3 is TGTGCCAGTAGTACTGGGCGGGCCTGGGACTCCTACGAGCAGTACTTC.

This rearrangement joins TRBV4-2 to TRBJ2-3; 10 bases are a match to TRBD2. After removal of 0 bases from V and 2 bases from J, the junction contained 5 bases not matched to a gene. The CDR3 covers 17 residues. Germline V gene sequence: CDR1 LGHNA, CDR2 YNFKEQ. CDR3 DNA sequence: TGTGCCAGCAGCCAAGATGGTCTAGCGGGGGCCACAGATACGCAGTATTTT. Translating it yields CASSQDGLAGATDTQYF.

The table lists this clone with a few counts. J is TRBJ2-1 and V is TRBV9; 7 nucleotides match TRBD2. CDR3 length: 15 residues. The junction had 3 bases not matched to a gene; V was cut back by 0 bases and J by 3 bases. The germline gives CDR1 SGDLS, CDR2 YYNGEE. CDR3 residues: CASSVVPSGYNEQFF. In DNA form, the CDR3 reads TGTGCCAGCAGCGTAGTTCCTAGCGGCTACAATGAGCAGTTCTTC.

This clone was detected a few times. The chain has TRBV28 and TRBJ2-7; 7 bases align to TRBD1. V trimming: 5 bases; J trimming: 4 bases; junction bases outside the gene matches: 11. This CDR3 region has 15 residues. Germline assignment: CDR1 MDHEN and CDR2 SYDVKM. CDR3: CASSKPGQRQYEQYF. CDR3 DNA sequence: TGTGCCAGCAGTAAACCGGGACAGAGGCAATACGAGCAGTACTTC.

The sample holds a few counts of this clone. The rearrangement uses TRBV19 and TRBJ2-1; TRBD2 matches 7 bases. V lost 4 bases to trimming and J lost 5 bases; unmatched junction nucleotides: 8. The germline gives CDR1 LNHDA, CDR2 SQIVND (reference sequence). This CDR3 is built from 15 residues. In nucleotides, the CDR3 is TGTGCCAGTAGTAGGCCGGGAGGCTTTCACAATGAGCAGTTCTTC. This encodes CASSRPGGFHNEQFF.

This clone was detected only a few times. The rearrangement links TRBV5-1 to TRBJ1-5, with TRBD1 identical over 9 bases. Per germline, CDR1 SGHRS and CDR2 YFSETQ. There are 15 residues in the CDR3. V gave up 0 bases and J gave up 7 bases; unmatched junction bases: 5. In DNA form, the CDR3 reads TGCGCCAGCAGCTTGGATACAGGGGGCCGGCAGCCCCAGCATTTT. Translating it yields CASSLDTGGRQPQHF. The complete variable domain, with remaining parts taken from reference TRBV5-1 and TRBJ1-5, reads KAGVTQTPRYLIKTRGQQVTLSCSPISGHRSVSWYQQTPGQGLQFLFEYFSETQRNKGNFPGRFSGRQFSNSRSEMNVSTLELGDSALYLCASSLDTGGRQPQHFGDGTRLSIL.

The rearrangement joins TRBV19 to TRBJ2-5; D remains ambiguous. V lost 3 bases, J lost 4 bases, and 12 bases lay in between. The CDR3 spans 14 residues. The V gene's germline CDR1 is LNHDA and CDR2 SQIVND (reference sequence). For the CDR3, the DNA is TGTGCCAGTAGTATTGAAGGCTCTAGAGAGACCCAGTACTTC. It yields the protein CASSIEGSRETQYF.

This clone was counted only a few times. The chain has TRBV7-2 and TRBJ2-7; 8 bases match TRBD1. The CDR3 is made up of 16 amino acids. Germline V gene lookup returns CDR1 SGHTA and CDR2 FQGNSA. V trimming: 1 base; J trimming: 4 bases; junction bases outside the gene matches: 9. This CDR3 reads CASSLVVQGARYEQYF. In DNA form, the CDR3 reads TGTGCCAGCAGCTTAGTGGTCCAGGGGGCACGGTACGAGCAGTACTTC.

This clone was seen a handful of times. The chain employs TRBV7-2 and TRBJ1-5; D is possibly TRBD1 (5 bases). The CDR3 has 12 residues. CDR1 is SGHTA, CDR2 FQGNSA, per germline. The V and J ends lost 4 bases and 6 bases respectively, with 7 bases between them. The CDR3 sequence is CASSSGGQPQHF. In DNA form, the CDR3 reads TGTGCCAGCAGCTCCGGGGGTCAGCCCCAGCATTTT.

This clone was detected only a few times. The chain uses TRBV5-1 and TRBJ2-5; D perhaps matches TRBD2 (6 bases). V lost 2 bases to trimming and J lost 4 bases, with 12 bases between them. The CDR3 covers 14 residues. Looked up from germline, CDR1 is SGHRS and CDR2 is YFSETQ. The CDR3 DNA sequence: TGCGCCAGCAGCTTCGGGGGAGTCGGAGAGACCCAGTACTTC. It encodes CASSFGGVGETQYF.

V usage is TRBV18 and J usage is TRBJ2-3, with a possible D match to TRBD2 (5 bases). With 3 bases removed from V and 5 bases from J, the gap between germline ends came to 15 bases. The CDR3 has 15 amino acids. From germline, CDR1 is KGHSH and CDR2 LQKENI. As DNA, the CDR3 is TGTGCCAGCTCACCGTCGGAAGCGGTGGGAGATACGCAGTATTTT. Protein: CASSPSEAVGDTQYF.

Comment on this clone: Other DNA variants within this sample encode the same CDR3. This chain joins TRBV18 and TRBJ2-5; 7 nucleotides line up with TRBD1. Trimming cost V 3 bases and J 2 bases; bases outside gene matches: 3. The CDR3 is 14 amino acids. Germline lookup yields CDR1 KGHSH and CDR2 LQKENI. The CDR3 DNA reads TGTGCCAGCTCACCGGGGACAGTACAAGAGACCCAGTACTTC. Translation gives CASSPGTVQETQYF.

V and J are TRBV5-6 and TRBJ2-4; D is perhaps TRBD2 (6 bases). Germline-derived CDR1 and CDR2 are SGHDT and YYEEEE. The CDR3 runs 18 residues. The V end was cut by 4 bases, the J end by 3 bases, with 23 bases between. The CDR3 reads CASSPRLSGRGDKNIQYF. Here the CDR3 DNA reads TGTGCCAGCAGCCCCCGCCTTAGCGGACGGGGTGACAAAAACATTCAGTACTTC.

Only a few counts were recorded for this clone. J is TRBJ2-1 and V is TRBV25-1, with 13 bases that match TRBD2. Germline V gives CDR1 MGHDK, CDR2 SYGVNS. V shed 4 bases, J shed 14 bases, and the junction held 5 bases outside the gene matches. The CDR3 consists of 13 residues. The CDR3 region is CASSGGLAGKKFF. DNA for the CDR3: TGTGCCAGCAGTGGGGGACTAGCGGGAAAGAAGTTCTTC.

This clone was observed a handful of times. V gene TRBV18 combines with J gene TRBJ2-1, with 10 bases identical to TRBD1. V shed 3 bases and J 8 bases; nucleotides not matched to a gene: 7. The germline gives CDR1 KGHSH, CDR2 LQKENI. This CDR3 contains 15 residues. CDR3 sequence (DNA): TGTGCCAGCTCACCGACGGGACAGGGGACCCATGAGCAGTTCTTC. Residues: CASSPTGQGTHEQFF.

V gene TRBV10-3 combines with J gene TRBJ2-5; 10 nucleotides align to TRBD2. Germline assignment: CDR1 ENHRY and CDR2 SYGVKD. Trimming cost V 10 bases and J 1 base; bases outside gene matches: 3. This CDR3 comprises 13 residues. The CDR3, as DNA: TGTGCCAGCCGGACTAGCGGCCAAGAGACCCAGTACTTC. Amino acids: CASRTSGQETQYF.